This is a list of T cell receptor beta chains from one sample in a study of cytomegalovirus exposure and HLA in healthy donors. Assay: immunoSEQ multiplex PCR; the TCRdb copy retains only in-frame clones and omits some. The profile shows 150,000 to 200,000 clones, more than 70% of them singletons. Sequences were obtained from PBMCs. The source of these receptors is a man aged 25-45 years in good health and CMV-seropositive. Both conserved end residues are part of each CDR3. Fields, in order: J gene, V gene, clone size, CDR3 protein. Not all rows give a size; the values are once, few, many and, for expanded clones, a class.

TRBJ1-2,TRBV19,NA,CATYDRGYYGYTF
TRBJ1-6,TRBV5-1,NA,CASSLVLGQGTSPLHF
TRBJ2-1,TRBV27,NA,CASSTQDRDEQFF
TRBJ1-1,TRBV5-1,NA,CASSVRRGGTEAFF
TRBJ2-7,TRBV7-9,few,CASSSVEQLYEQYF
TRBJ2-4,TRBV28,NA,CASSLGSRDVGIQYF
TRBJ1-5,TRBV11-1,NA,CASPYPGTVNQPQHF
TRBJ2-7,TRBV5-4,NA,CASSLHLGAGRSSYEQYF
TRBJ1-5,TRBV19,NA,CASSMTGLGDQPQHF
TRBJ1-2,TRBV10-2,NA,CASSPGGGNYGYTF
TRBJ2-1,TRBV13,NA,CASSPRDQGNEQFF
TRBJ2-6,TRBV7-9,once,CASSTQGWSEGANVLTF